Listed here is a single TCR beta chain. These data are taken from a study of T cell changes during pregnancy in multiple sclerosis. Here immunoSEQ multiplex PCR was the method, and the copy in TCRdb shows in-frame clones only, minus some. Among tens of thousands of clones listed, 85% to 95% were seen once. The material sequenced was peripheral blood, taken after pregnancy. This TCR was sampled from a female donor with multiple sclerosis, enrolled in a pregnancy study.

Here the CDR3 reads CASSTDRVSGANVLTF. CDR3 DNA: TGTGCCAGTAGTACAGACAGGGTATCCGGGGCCAACGTCCTGACTTTC. The rearrangement links TRBV19 to TRBJ2-6; TRBD1 matches 7 bases. The junction had 7 bases not matched to a gene; V was cut back by 4 bases and J by 4 bases. Germline V gene lookup returns CDR1 LNHDA and CDR2 SQIVND (reference sequence). The CDR3 sequence is 16 residues long.